These 14 T cell receptor beta chains originate from one sample sequenced in a study of blood T cells in healthy people across ages. Primers used in a second PCR of roughly 7 to 11 cycles were a sample-barcoded 5' primer and a J-beta primer mix. Each CDR3 protein is one row after TCRdb ran MiXCR on the 5' RACE reads. The sample holds hundreds of thousands of distinct CDR3 sequences, 20% to 25% seen once. The sample comprised blood. The origin of the receptors is a man between 65 and 85 years old in good health.

V usage is TRBV12-5 and J usage is TRBJ2-3, with a possible D match to TRBD2 (6 bases). Trimming left V 6 bases short and J 2 bases short, with 15 bases between. CDR3 length: 15 amino acids. Germline assignment: CDR1 LGHNT and CDR2 FRNRAP. CDR3 sequence reads: CASGLWLAPTDTQYF. In nucleotides, the CDR3 is TGTGCTAGTGGGTTGTGGCTAGCGCCCACAGATACGCAGTATTTT.

The gene calls are TRBV7-9 and TRBJ2-3; TRBD1 aligns across 9 bases. The V and J ends lost 5 bases and 2 bases, in that order; junction bases with no gene match: 14. CDR3 size: 18 residues. Germline V gives CDR1 SEHNR, CDR2 FQNEAQ (reference sequence). CDR3 sequence reads: CASSPVPGQGTNTDTQYF. The CDR3 DNA is TGTGCCAGCAGCCCTGTCCCGGGACAGGGAACAAACACAGATACGCAGTATTTT.

There are a few counts of this clonotype. V usage is TRBV11-2 and J usage is TRBJ2-5; 12 nucleotides align to TRBD2. V was clipped by 4 bases and J by 5 bases; unmatched bases: 11. The CDR3 spans 17 residues. CDR1 SGHAT and CDR2 FQNNGV come from the germline V gene. DNA for the CDR3: TGTGCCAGCAGCTGGACTAGCGGGACGGAAGCTAAGGAGACCCAGTACTTC. Protein product: CASSWTSGTEAKETQYF.

The rearrangement uses TRBV7-2 and TRBJ1-3; D is unresolved. Germline loops: CDR1 SGHTA, CDR2 FQGNSA. V lost 1 base, J lost 4 bases, and 8 bases lay in between. This CDR3 has 14 amino acids. The CDR3 DNA sequence: TGTGCCAGCAGCTTAGGAGGGCTCGGAAACACCATATATTTT. Protein sequence: CASSLGGLGNTIYF. Filled out from reference TRBV7-2 and TRBJ1-3, the complete variable domain reads GAGVSQSPSNKVTEKGKDVELRCDPISGHTALYWYRQSLGQGLEFLIYFQGNSAPDKSGLPSDRFSAERTGGSVSTLTIQRTQQEDSAVYLCASSLGGLGNTIYFGEGSWLTVV.

The chain couples TRBV4-1 to TRBJ2-5; D is unresolved. Germline CDR1 reads MGHRA; CDR2 reads YSYEKL. The CDR3 loop spans 15 amino acids. The V end was cut by 2 bases, the J end by 4 bases, with 14 bases between. In DNA form, the CDR3 reads TGCGCCAGCAGCCAACCTTCAGACCAAACAGAGACCCAGTACTTC. As protein: CASSQPSDQTETQYF.

The rearrangement joins TRBV7-9 to TRBJ2-7, with TRBD2 as a possible D gene (6 bases). V was trimmed by 5 bases and J by 3 bases, leaving 17 bases between them. This CDR3 contains 15 residues. CDR1 is SEHNR and CDR2 is FQNEAQ in the germline V gene (reference sequence). The CDR3 spells CASSLSGSRFYEQYF. The CDR3 coding sequence is TGTGCCAGCAGCCTATCCGGGAGTCGATTCTACGAGCAGTACTTC. Complete variable domain (other parts from reference TRBV7-9 and TRBJ2-7): DTGVSQNPRHKITKRGQNVTFRCDPISEHNRLYWYRQTLGQGPEFLTYFQNEAQLEKSRLLSDRFSAERPKGSFSTLEIQRTEQGDSAMYLCASSLSGSRFYEQYFGPGTRLTVT.

The sample holds many counts of this clonotype. The DNA of the CDR3 is TGCAGTGCGGGACAGGGGACCGAAAAACTGTTTTTT. It translates to CSAGQGTEKLFF. The rearrangement joins TRBV20-1 to TRBJ1-4; 10 bases agree with TRBD1. The V and J ends lost 6 bases and 8 bases, in that order; junction bases with no gene match: 3. Looked up from germline, CDR1 is DFQATT and CDR2 is SNEGSKA (reference sequence). The CDR3 is 12 amino acids.

This clonotype was seen ten or more times. This rearrangement joins TRBV7-2 to TRBJ1-4; D gene uncertain. The V and J ends lost 5 bases and 0 bases respectively, with 10 bases between them. The CDR3 is 15 residues long. CDR1 is SGHTA, CDR2 FQGNSA, per germline. CDR3 sequence reads: CASSPARATNEKLFF. The CDR3 region has the DNA TGTGCCAGCAGCCCTGCGAGGGCAACTAATGAAAAACTGTTTTTT.

The CDR3 DNA sequence: TGTGCCAGCAGCTTCGGACAGGGATTAGGGTATGGCTACACCTTC. This encodes CASSFGQGLGYGYTF. This rearrangement joins TRBV27 to TRBJ1-2; 8 bases match TRBD1. From germline, CDR1 is MNHEY and CDR2 SMNVEV (reference sequence). Unmatched junction bases numbered 11, after V lost 6 bases and J lost 5 bases. The CDR3 is 15 residues long.

The chain couples TRBV20-1 to TRBJ2-5, with TRBD2 matching 7 bases. Germline CDR1 DFQATT, CDR2 SNEGSKA (reference sequence). CDR3 length: 15 residues. J lost 0 bases, V lost 3 bases, and 7 bases had no gene match. The CDR3 DNA sequence: TGCAGTGCTAGGGCTAGCGGAGCTTACCAAGAGACCCAGTACTTC. Translation gives CSARASGAYQETQYF.

This clonotype was found a few times. The chain links TRBV20-1 to TRBJ2-1; the match to TRBD2 covers 9 bases. With V trimmed by 6 bases and J by 5 bases, 8 bases remained unmatched. The germline V gene encodes CDR1 DFQATT and CDR2 SNEGSKA (reference sequence). This CDR3 spans 14 amino acids. CDR3 sequence (DNA): TGCAGTGCCCTTATAGCGGGAGCGAACAATGAGCAGTTCTTC. Translating gives CSALIAGANNEQFF.

This clonotype was seen a handful of times. The V gene is TRBV2, the J gene TRBJ1-1; D is undetermined. Germline V lookup: CDR1 SNHLY, CDR2 FYNNEI. This CDR3 has 12 amino acids. Trimming stripped 8 bases from V and 1 base from J, with 8 bases between. The DNA of the CDR3 is TGTGCCAGCCCCAGCTCGAACACTGAAGCTTTCTTT. Residues: CASPSSNTEAFF.

The chain is built from TRBV28 and TRBJ2-5; D is uncertain. Germline V gene lookup returns CDR1 MDHEN and CDR2 SYDVKM. The CDR3 spans 13 residues. The CDR3 sequence is CTGRGGPQETQYF. For the CDR3, the DNA is TGTACCGGCCGAGGTGGGCCCCAAGAGACCCAGTACTTC.

This clonotype appeared many times. The chain carries TRBV20-1 and TRBJ2-1, with 7 bases identical to TRBD2. J was trimmed by 4 bases and V by 0 bases; bases with no gene match: 6. This CDR3 has 15 residues. Looked up from germline, CDR1 is DFQATT and CDR2 is SNEGSKA (reference sequence). In DNA, the CDR3 is TGCAGTGCTAGAGATAGGCGGGAGCCTTACAATGAGCAGTTCTTC. Its protein is CSARDRREPYNEQFF.